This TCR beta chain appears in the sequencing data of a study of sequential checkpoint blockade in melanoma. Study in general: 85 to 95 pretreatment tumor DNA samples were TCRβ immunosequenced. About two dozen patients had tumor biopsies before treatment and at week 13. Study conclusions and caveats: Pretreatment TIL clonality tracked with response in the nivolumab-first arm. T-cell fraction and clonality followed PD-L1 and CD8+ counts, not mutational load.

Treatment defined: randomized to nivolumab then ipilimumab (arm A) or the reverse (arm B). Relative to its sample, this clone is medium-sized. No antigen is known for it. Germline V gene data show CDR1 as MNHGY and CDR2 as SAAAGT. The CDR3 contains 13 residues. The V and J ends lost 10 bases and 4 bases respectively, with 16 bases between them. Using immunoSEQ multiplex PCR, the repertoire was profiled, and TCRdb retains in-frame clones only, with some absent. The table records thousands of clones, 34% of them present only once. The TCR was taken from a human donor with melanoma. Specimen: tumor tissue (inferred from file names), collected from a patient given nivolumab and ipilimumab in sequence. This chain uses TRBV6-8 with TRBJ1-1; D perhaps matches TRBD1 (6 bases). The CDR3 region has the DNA TGTGCCACACATCAGGGGCCGGGCACTGAAGCTTTCTTT. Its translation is CATHQGPGTEAFF.